This T cell receptor beta chain was recovered during a study of shared clonotypes between healthy human individuals. Deep-level settings were used for running the assay. Replicate sorted-subset PCRs were loaded with 150 to 250 ng DNA, 31,000 or so T cell genomes. In the study's own analysis: ImmunoSEQ only sent back junction sequences with no quality scores, so filtering was done differently. TCRdb's table, derived via immunoSEQ multiplex PCR, lists solely in-frame clones and lacks some. V, J and clone size were drawn from that table, and D and trimming were deduced from the DNA. Found here are 2,500,000 or so clones, approximately 93% of them singletons; the top ten hold more than 0.35%. The V gene's germline CDR1 is MNHEY and CDR2 SVGAGI. The CDR3 sequence is 14 residues long.

The J gene is TRBJ2-5, the V gene TRBV6-5, with D perhaps TRBD2 (5 bases). The better agreement between TRBJ2-7 and the DNA end casts doubt on the J call. The specimen was naive CD4+ T cells from PBMCs. This sample's subset: CD45RA+ positively selected. The sequence was collected from a man between 18 and 35 years old in good health. Some clones in this sample may be carry-over from other donors' samples. The CDR3 DNA reads TGTGCCAGCAGTTACTCGGCCGGGACCTACGAGCAGTACTTC. This sequence encodes CASSYSAGTYEQYF.